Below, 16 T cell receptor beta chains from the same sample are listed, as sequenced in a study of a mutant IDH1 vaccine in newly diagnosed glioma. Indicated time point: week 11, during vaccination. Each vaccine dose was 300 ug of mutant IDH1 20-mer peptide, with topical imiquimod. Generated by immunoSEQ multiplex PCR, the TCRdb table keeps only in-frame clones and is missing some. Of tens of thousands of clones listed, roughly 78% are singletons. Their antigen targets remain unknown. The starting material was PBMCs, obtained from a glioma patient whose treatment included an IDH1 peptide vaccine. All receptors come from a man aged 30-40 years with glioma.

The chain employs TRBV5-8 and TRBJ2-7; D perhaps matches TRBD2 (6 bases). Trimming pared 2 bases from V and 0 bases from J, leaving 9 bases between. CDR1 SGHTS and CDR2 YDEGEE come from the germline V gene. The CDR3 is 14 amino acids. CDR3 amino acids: CASSFGTDSYEQYF. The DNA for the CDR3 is TGTGCCAGCAGCTTCGGGACTGACTCCTACGAGCAGTACTTC.

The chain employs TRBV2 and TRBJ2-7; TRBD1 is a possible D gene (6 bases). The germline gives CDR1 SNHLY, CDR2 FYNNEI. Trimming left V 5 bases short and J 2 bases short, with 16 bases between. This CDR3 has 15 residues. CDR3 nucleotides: TGTGCCAGCAGTAATGAACAGGGATCTCCCTACGAGCAGTACTTC. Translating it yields CASSNEQGSPYEQYF.

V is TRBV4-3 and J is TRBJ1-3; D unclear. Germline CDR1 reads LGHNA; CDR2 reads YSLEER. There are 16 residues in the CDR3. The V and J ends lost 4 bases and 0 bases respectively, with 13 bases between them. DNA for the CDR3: TGCGCCAGCAGCCGGAGGATAGGGAGCTCTGGAAACACCATATATTTT. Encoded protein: CASSRRIGSSGNTIYF.

The CDR3 DNA sequence: TGTGCCAGTCGAGTAGCGGGAGGCAATGAGCAGTTCTTC. Encoded protein: CASRVAGGNEQFF. V is TRBV2 and J is TRBJ2-1; TRBD2 matches at 10 bases. Trimming removed 9 bases from V and 6 bases from J; junction bases left unmatched: 5. Per the germline V gene, CDR1 is SNHLY and CDR2 is FYNNEI. The CDR3 spans 13 residues.

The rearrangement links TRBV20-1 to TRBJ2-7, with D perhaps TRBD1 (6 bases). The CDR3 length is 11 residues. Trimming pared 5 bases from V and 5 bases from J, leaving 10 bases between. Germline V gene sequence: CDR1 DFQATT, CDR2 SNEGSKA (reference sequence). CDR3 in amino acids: CSAATGNEQYF. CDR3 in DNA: TGCAGTGCTGCCACAGGGAACGAGCAGTACTTC.

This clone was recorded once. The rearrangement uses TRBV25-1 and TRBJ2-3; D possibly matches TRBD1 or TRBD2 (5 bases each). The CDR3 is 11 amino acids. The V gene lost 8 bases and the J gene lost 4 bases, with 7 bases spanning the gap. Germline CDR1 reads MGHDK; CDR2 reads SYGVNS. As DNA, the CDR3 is TGTGCCAGCGGGGACCCAGATACGCAGTATTTT. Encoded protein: CASGDPDTQYF.

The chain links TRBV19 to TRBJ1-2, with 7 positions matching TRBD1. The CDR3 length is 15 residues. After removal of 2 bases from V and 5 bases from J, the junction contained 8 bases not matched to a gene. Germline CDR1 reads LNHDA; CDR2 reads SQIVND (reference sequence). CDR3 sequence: CASSISPGQTYGYTF. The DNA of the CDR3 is TGTGCCAGTAGTATAAGCCCGGGACAGACATATGGCTACACCTTC.

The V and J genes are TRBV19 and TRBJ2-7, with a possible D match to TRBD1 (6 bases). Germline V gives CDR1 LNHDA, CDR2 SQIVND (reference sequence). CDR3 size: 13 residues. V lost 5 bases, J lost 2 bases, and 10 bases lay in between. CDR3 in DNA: TGTGCCAGTAGTCAGGGACAAACCTACGAGCAGTACTTC. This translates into CASSQGQTYEQYF.

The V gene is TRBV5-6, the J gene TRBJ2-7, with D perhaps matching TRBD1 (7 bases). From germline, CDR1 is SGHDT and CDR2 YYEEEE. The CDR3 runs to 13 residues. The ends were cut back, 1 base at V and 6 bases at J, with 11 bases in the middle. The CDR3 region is CASSLPGGGEQYF. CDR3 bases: TGTGCCAGCAGCTTGCCAGGGGGAGGCGAGCAGTACTTC.

The CDR3 here is CASSLAFSVGLARRFSYEQYF. The CDR3 DNA sequence: TGCGCCAGCAGCTTGGCTTTTAGTGTGGGACTAGCGAGACGATTCTCCTACGAGCAGTACTTC. J is TRBJ2-7 and V is TRBV5-1; 10 positions match TRBD2. This CDR3 comprises 21 residues. The V and J ends lost 0 bases and 0 bases, in that order; junction bases with no gene match: 18. Germline assignment: CDR1 SGHRS and CDR2 YFSETQ.

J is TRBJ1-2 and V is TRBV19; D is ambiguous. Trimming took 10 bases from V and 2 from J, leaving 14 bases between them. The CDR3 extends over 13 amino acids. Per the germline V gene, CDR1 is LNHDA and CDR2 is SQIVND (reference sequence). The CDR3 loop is CATAQNDNYGYTF. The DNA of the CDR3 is TGTGCCACAGCACAAAATGACAACTATGGCTACACCTTC.

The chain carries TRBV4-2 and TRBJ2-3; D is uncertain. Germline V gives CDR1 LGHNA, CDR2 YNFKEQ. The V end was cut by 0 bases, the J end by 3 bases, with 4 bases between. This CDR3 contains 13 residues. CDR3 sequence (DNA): TGTGCCAGCAGCCAAGATCTGACAGATACGCAGTATTTT. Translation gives CASSQDLTDTQYF.

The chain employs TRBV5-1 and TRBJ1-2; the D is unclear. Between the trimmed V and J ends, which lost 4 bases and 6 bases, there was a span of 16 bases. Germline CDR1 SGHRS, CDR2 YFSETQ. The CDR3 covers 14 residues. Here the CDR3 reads CASSPRTADHGYTF. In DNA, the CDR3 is TGCGCCAGCAGCCCGAGGACTGCGGACCATGGCTACACCTTC.

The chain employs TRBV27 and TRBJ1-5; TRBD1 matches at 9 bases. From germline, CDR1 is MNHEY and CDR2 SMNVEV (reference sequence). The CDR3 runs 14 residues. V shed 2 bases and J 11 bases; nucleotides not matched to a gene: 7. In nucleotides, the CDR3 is TGTGCCAGCAGTTTAGGCTCCCGGACAGGGGCCCAGCATTTT. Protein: CASSLGSRTGAQHF.

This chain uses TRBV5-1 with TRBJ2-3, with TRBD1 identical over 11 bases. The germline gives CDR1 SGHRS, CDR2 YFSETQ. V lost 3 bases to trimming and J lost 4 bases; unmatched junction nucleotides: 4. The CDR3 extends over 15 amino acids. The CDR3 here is CASSWGTGGADTQYF. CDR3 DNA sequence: TGCGCCAGCAGCTGGGGGACAGGGGGAGCAGATACGCAGTATTTT. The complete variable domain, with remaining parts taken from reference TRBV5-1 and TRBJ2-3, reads KAGVTQTPRYLIKTRGQQVTLSCSPISGHRSVSWYQQTPGQGLQFLFEYFSETQRNKGNFPGRFSGRQFSNSRSEMNVSTLELGDSALYLCASSWGTGGADTQYFGPGTRLTVL.

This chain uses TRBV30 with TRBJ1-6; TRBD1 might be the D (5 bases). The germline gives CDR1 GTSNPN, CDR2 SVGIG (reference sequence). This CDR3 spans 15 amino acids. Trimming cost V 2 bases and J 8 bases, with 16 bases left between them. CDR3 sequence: CAWSLGTGAYSPLHF. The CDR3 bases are TGTGCCTGGAGTCTCGGTACAGGAGCATATTCACCCCTCCACTTT.